Listed below are T cell receptor beta chains from one sample, sequenced in a study of CD8 T cells in ankylosing spondylitis. TCRdb re-called the 5' RACE reads with MiXCR, one entry per CDR3 protein. This table holds 50,000 to 75,000 distinct CDR3 sequences, 6.2% found once. Input material: synovial fluid, either unsorted or a sorted T cell fraction (not recorded which). Source of these receptors: a male donor with ankylosing spondylitis. Each CDR3 is given with its conserved first and last residue. Each record gives: CDR3 DNA, CDR3 protein, D gene, J gene, clone size, V gene. The D gene is left open where the match is weak. Not every row has a clone size; where given, it reads once, few, many or a size class.

TGTGCCACCAGCGGGTTAGCGGGAGCGTCCTACAATGAGCAGTTCTTC,CATSGLAGASYNEQFF,TRBD2,TRBJ2-1,many,TRBV15
TGTGCCAGCAGTTACTCGACAGAGACCTATGGCTACACCTTC,CASSYSTETYGYTF,NA,TRBJ1-2,few,TRBV6-5
TGCAGTGCCCACCGGGCGGGAGGGCAAGAGACCCAGTACTTC,CSAHRAGGQETQYF,TRBD2,TRBJ2-5,many,TRBV20-1
TGTGCCAGTAGTATTCGCCAGGACACCGGGGAGCTGTTTTTT,CASSIRQDTGELFF,NA,TRBJ2-2,many,TRBV19
TGTGCCAGCCTATCTGACAGGAACACCGGGGAGCTGTTTTTT,CASLSDRNTGELFF,NA,TRBJ2-2,few,TRBV28
TGCAGTGCAGCGGGACTAGCGGGAGTAGCGTTAGAAGAGACCCAGTACTTC,CSAAGLAGVALEETQYF,TRBD2,TRBJ2-5,few,TRBV20-1
TGTGCCATCAGACGGGACTCTGGCGGGGAGCTGTTTTTT,CAIRRDSGGELFF,NA,TRBJ2-2,few,TRBV10-3
TGTGCCAGCAGCCCCGGGACAGCTGGAAACACCATATATTTT,CASSPGTAGNTIYF,TRBD1,TRBJ1-3,many,TRBV27
TGTGCCAGCAGCTCCCAGGGCGACGCAGATACGCAGTATTTT,CASSSQGDADTQYF,NA,TRBJ2-3,many,TRBV7-3
TGCAGTGCTAGTATAAGCGGGAGTCTTGGAGAGGGAGGGTACAATGAGCAGTTCTTC,CSASISGSLGEGGYNEQFF,TRBD2,TRBJ2-1,many,TRBV20-1
TGTGCCAGCTCACGAGGGGCCGAGACAGTCTATGGCTACACCTTC,CASSRGAETVYGYTF,NA,TRBJ1-2,NA,TRBV18
TGTGCCAGCAGCTTCTCCGGACAGGGCGACATTCAGTACTTC,CASSFSGQGDIQYF,TRBD1,TRBJ2-4,many,TRBV7-3
TGTGCCAGCAGCTTAGGTGGCTTTAGCACAGATACGCAGTATTTT,CASSLGGFSTDTQYF,NA,TRBJ2-3,many,TRBV7-8
TGTGCCAGCAGCCTTCTACAGGGGTTGGCTAATTCACCCCTCCACTTT,CASSLLQGLANSPLHF,TRBD1,TRBJ1-6,NA,TRBV27
TGTGCCAGCAGCGTAGGGCCCGGGGGAACTTACAATGAGCAGTTCTTC,CASSVGPGGTYNEQFF,NA,TRBJ2-1,NA,TRBV9
TGCAGTGCTAGAGACATCGGCCCGGGAGGGGGCGAGCAGTACTTC,CSARDIGPGGGEQYF,TRBD2,TRBJ2-7,few,TRBV20-1
TGTGCCAGCAACTTGCACGGTCTAGTGGGCGCTAACACCGGGGAGCTGTTTTTT,CASNLHGLVGANTGELFF,NA,TRBJ2-2,NA,TRBV11-2
TGTGCCAGCATAGTTCAGCTTGGCAATCAGCCCCAGCATTTT,CASIVQLGNQPQHF,NA,TRBJ1-5,many,TRBV28
TGCAGCGCCCACAGGGGGGACGACGAGCAGTACTTC,CSAHRGDDEQYF,TRBD1,TRBJ2-7,many,TRBV29-1
TGTGCCAGCAGTTACTCTATGATGGAGGGATCCGAGCAGTACTTC,CASSYSMMEGSEQYF,NA,TRBJ2-7,many,TRBV6-2/TRBV6-3
TGTGCCAGCAGCTCAAGGGAACATGGCGTGGGCGAGCAGTACTTC,CASSSREHGVGEQYF,NA,TRBJ2-7,few,TRBV7-9
TGTGCCAGCAGTCCCGCGGGGGCCAACGTCCTGACTTTC,CASSPAGANVLTF,NA,TRBJ2-6,many,TRBV7-2
TGTGCCAGCAGCTTAATAGCTGGGACCTACGAGCAGTACTTC,CASSLIAGTYEQYF,NA,TRBJ2-7,medium-sized,TRBV7-3
TGTGCCAGCTCAATGCGGGAGGATACGCAGTATTTT,CASSMREDTQYF,TRBD2,TRBJ2-3,few,TRBV18
TGCAGTGCTAGAGATCAGCCCTTCACAGATACGCAGTATTTT,CSARDQPFTDTQYF,NA,TRBJ2-3,many,TRBV20-1
TGCAGCGGGAATTACAGACGACCTATGAACACTGAAGCTTTCTTT,CSGNYRRPMNTEAFF,NA,TRBJ1-1,many,TRBV29-1
TGCAGTGCTAGATTGGTCGGGACCTACGAGCAGTACTTC,CSARLVGTYEQYF,NA,TRBJ2-7,few,TRBV20-1
TGCAGCGTCTTGGGACAGGGCGACACCGGGGAGCTGTTTTTT,CSVLGQGDTGELFF,TRBD1,TRBJ2-2,many,TRBV29-1
TGTGCCAGCAGATCCCCGGGACAGGGTGAGACTGAAGCTTTCTTT,CASRSPGQGETEAFF,TRBD1,TRBJ1-1,many,TRBV28
TGTGCCAGCAGCCGTCATTCGGGACTAGCGTCCAATGAGCAGTTCTTC,CASSRHSGLASNEQFF,TRBD2,TRBJ2-1,many,TRBV12-3/TRBV12-4
TGTGCCAGCAGGGAGATAGGCTGGGCCAACGTCCTGACTTTC,CASREIGWANVLTF,NA,TRBJ2-6,many,TRBV28
TGCAGCGTTCGGACAGGGGGCCTGAACACTGAAGCTTTCTTT,CSVRTGGLNTEAFF,TRBD1,TRBJ1-1,many,TRBV29-1
TGTGCCAGCTCAGCCACAGGTAACGAGCAGTACTTC,CASSATGNEQYF,NA,TRBJ2-7,few,TRBV18
TGCGCCAGCAGCTTGTCTGTGCGGCCGATGAACACTGAAGCTTTCTTT,CASSLSVRPMNTEAFF,NA,TRBJ1-1,many,TRBV5-1
TGTGCCGCGCTAGCGGGTGACACCGGGGAGCTGTTTTTT,CAALAGDTGELFF,TRBD2,TRBJ2-2,few,TRBV28
TGTGCCAGCGCGACGTCTACCTACGAGCAGTACTTC,CASATSTYEQYF,NA,TRBJ2-7,few,TRBV12-3/TRBV12-4
TGCGCCAGCAGCTTGCCGACTAGGAACAGTGAGCAGTTCTTC,CASSLPTRNSEQFF,NA,TRBJ2-1,many,TRBV5-1
TGTGCCTGGACAACAGGGTTCAACACTGAAGCTTTCTTT,CAWTTGFNTEAFF,NA,TRBJ1-1,NA,TRBV30
TGTGCCAGCAGCAGGGGGGGGCCCAACGTCCTGACTTTC,CASSRGGPNVLTF,NA,TRBJ2-6,NA,TRBV11-3
TGTGCCAGCAGCCAAGACGACCAGCCCCAGCATTTT,CASSQDDQPQHF,NA,TRBJ1-5,many,TRBV4-2
TGCAGTGCTAGAGATCTCCGGACTACGAACACCGGGGAGCTGTTTTTT,CSARDLRTTNTGELFF,NA,TRBJ2-2,many,TRBV20-1
TGTGCTAGTGGCTCGTCGGGGGCAGATACGCAGTATTTT,CASGSSGADTQYF,NA,TRBJ2-3,many,TRBV12-5
TGTGCCAGTAGTATAGCCCACGGGGCAGATACGCAGTATTTT,CASSIAHGADTQYF,NA,TRBJ2-3,NA,TRBV19
TGTGCCAGCAGCTTAAACCGGGACAGGGGCGGCTACACCTTC,CASSLNRDRGGYTF,TRBD1,TRBJ1-2,many,TRBV7-3
TGTGCCAGCAGCGCCACAGGGGGCTTGGAGACCCAGTACTTC,CASSATGGLETQYF,TRBD1,TRBJ2-5,NA,TRBV9
TGTGCCAGCACCCCCTCGGGCGGGAGCCTTGTGCAGTATTTT,CASTPSGGSLVQYF,TRBD2,TRBJ2-3,NA,TRBV27
TGTGCCAGCAGTCCTACTAGCGGGAGGGCCGAGTGGTCCTACAATGAGCAGTTCTTC,CASSPTSGRAEWSYNEQFF,TRBD2,TRBJ2-1,many,TRBV6-2/TRBV6-3
TGTGCCAGCGGGATGGACAATCAGCCCCAGCATTTT,CASGMDNQPQHF,NA,TRBJ1-5,many,TRBV7-9
TGTGCCAGCAGCACACGACTTTTGGATAACAATGAGCAGTTCTTC,CASSTRLLDNNEQFF,NA,TRBJ2-1,NA,TRBV11-2
TGTGCCAGCAGCGTTAGCGGGTCGAACCAAGAGACCCAGTACTTC,CASSVSGSNQETQYF,TRBD2,TRBJ2-5,many,TRBV9
TGTGCCAGCACCTATAGCGGGAGCGAGCAGTACTTC,CASTYSGSEQYF,TRBD2,TRBJ2-7,few,TRBV12-3/TRBV12-4
TGCGCCAGCAGCACAGGGACGTCGGGCTACGAGCAGTACTTC,CASSTGTSGYEQYF,NA,TRBJ2-7,few,TRBV5-1
TGCAGCGTTTCCGGGACCGCATCGTACGAGCAGTACTTC,CSVSGTASYEQYF,NA,TRBJ2-7,many,TRBV29-1
TGTGCCAGCTCACCACCGTCTCCGCGGACTGAAGCTTTCTTT,CASSPPSPRTEAFF,NA,TRBJ1-1,few,TRBV18
TGTGCCACCCACGGGGGGGCCCCTGGCCCTGATTCACCCCTCCACTTT,CATHGGAPGPDSPLHF,NA,TRBJ1-6,NA,TRBV18
TGTGCCAGCAGCCCAGACGGGACTCCCGGCAATGAGCAGTTCTTC,CASSPDGTPGNEQFF,NA,TRBJ2-1,NA,TRBV7-2